This TCR beta chain was captured by sequencing in a study of beta chain features in type 1 diabetes. The authors sorted CD4+ naive, central memory, regulatory and stem cell-like memory cells via CD45RO/CCR7/CD25/CD127/CD95/CD27. This clone was recorded at least ten times. Antigen unknown. Since all of the isolated RNA was reverse transcribed, expressed TCRB transcripts were what got sequenced. Assay used: immunoSEQ multiplex PCR; TCRdb lists only in-frame clones, some missing. This table holds approximately 250,000 clones, over 12% found once. The study, taken as a whole, reports: Sequencing used cDNA, and cells with high TCR expression could therefore be over-represented.

Germline-derived CDR1 and CDR2 are SSHAT and FNYEAQ (reference sequence). The CDR3 sequence is 15 residues long. The chain recombines TRBV7-7 with TRBJ2-1; D may be TRBD1 (7 bases). Input material: naive CD4+ T cells from blood. The sequence came from a middle-aged woman in good health. Written as DNA, the CDR3 is TGTGCTGATCCCAGACAGGGAGGTTCCTACAATGAGCAGTTCTTC. Translating gives CADPRQGGSYNEQFF.